This TCR beta chain was found in a study of CD8 T cells in ankylosing spondylitis (dated by TCRdb to about 2017). Some background on the complete study: The study profiled T cell receptor beta repertoires in healthy donors and ankylosing spondylitis patients to find disease-linked TCR variants. Samples of peripheral blood were taken, and for ankylosing spondylitis patients, synovial fluid was collected as well. The full study cohort was made up of about two dozen ankylosing spondylitis patients and around 100 healthy donors.

V gives up 6 bases and J gives up 2 bases, and the segment between their germline ends measures 16 bases. CDR1 DFQATT and CDR2 SNEGSKA are derived from the germline V gene (reference sequence). The CDR3 measures 14 amino acids from cysteine to phenylalanine. Here the CDR3 DNA is all that survives: 42 bases in frame from base 1. The sequencer listed for this sample is Illumina HiSeq 2500. Quantitative 5'-RACE with molecular barcodes was used to prepare TCR beta libraries. As for the original processing: To identify disease-linked TCR variants, a new computational method was used, one built on a probabilistic model of VDJ rearrangement. TCRdb applied fastp at Q25 and MiXCR to the public reads, then kept only in-frame beta chains. Identical CDR3 proteins give one entry, which carries the most common genes and DNA. The V and J calls and clone size are TCRdb's, not the authors'. The table for this sample lists just under 550,000 distinct CDR3 sequences; more than 9.5% of them were counted only once. About 6.8% of the sample belongs to the ten largest clones.

The investigation overall reported the following: A TCR beta motif of about 8 highly homologous amino acid variants appeared characteristic of blood from ankylosing spondylitis patients. The disease-linked clones were reported to be significantly enriched in matched synovial fluid samples from ankylosing spondylitis patients. A CD8+ phenotype was shown by the disease-linked clones, which were found at relatively low frequencies in peripheral blood. Some of the motif variants had been reported before in the synovial fluid and blood of reactive arthritis patients, a finding that suggests common disease-initiation mechanisms.

To note about this clonotype: Its antigen is still unknown. No per-base quality is available; no much larger clone lies one base away.

The chain is encoded by TRBV20-1 joined to TRBJ2-5, with the D segment possibly TRBD1 or TRBD2, each aligning over 5 bases. Sequencing was done on a sample of blood, either unsorted or a sorted T cell fraction (not recorded which). The TCR originated in a male donor with ankylosing spondylitis. In nucleotide form, the sequence is TGCAGTGCCCGGTCCGGGACGACTCAAGAGACCCAGTACTTC. This gives the protein CSARSGTTQETQYF.